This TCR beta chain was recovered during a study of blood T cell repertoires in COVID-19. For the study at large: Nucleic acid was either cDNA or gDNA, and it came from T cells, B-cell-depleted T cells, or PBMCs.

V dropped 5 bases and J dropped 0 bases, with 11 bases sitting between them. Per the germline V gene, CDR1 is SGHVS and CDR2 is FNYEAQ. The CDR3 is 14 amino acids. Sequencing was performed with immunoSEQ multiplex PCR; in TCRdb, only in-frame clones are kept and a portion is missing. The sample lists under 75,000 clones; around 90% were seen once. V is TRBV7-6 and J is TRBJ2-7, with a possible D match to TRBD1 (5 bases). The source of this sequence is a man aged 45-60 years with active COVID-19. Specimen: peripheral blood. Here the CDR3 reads CASSVGHNSYEQYF. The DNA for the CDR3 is TGTGCCAGCAGCGTAGGACACAACTCCTACGAGCAGTACTTC.